This TCR beta chain was obtained from a study of T cells in Graves' hyperthyroidism and ophthalmopathy. Across the whole study: Peripheral blood collection took place at initial diagnosis, before any treatment.

Amplification of TCR beta CDR3 regions was performed using RNA transcripts as template. RT-PCR in the first round (using the HTBI primer set) targeted the TCR CDR3. TCRdb analysed the multiplex PCR reads with MiXCR anew, one entry per CDR3 protein. The sample has roughly 100,000 distinct CDR3 sequences, just over 50% seen once. The germline V gene encodes CDR1 KGHDR and CDR2 SFDVKD. V lost 3 bases to trimming and J lost 4 bases, with 8 bases between them. The CDR3 is 13 amino acids. The study enrolled patients aged 18 to 65 with newly diagnosed hyperthyroidism of under 2 months' duration. This chain joins TRBV24-1 and TRBJ1-1; D is unclear. The sequence was collected from a woman aged 40-49 years with Graves' hyperthyroidism. Sequencing used blood. CDR3 sequence: CATSDLPGTEAFF. The CDR3 coding sequence is TGTGCCACCAGTGATCTCCCCGGCACTGAAGCTTTCTTT.